These 25 T cell receptor beta chains were all obtained from the same sample, sequenced in a study of T cells after yellow fever vaccination. Using its own MiXCR run on the 5' RACE reads, TCRdb lists one record per CDR3 protein. Seen here are 140,000 to 150,000 distinct CDR3 sequences, approximately 6.6% observed once, and the top ten hold under 0.7%. The material was CD4+ T cells sorted from PBMCs, obtained 10 days after the yellow fever booster vaccination. Every receptor here comes from a man aged 25-45 years who received the YFV17D yellow fever vaccine.

This clonotype appeared many times. This rearrangement joins TRBV11-1 to TRBJ2-3; 7 bases line up with TRBD2. From germline, CDR1 is SGHAT and CDR2 FQDESV (reference sequence). The CDR3 is 14 amino acids. Trimming cost V 5 bases and J 2 bases; bases outside gene matches: 4. CDR3 residues: CASSRRGYTDTQYF. The CDR3 DNA sequence: TGTGCCAGCAGCCGGCGGGGGTACACAGATACGCAGTATTTT. The full variable domain, with the rest looked up from reference TRBV11-1 and TRBJ2-3, is EAEVAQSPRYKITEKSQAVAFWCDPISGHATLYWYRQILGQGPELLVQFQDESVVDDSQLPKDRFSAERLKGVDSTLKIQPAELGDSAMYLCASSRRGYTDTQYFGPGTRLTVL.

The chain uses TRBV30 and TRBJ2-3; the match to TRBD1 covers 9 bases. The V gene end was trimmed by 3 bases and the J gene end by 4 bases; junction bases not matched to a gene: 8. The CDR3 contains 15 residues. Germline V gives CDR1 GTSNPN, CDR2 SVGIG (reference sequence). CDR3 sequence reads: CAWSPGQGFSDTQYF. The DNA for the CDR3 is TGTGCCTGGAGCCCGGGACAGGGCTTCTCAGATACGCAGTATTTT.

This clonotype was seen ten or more times. V and J are TRBV18 and TRBJ2-5; 8 positions match TRBD1. The CDR3 covers 14 residues. Trimming removed 4 bases from V and 2 bases from J; junction bases left unmatched: 3. The germline CDR1 and CDR2 sequences are KGHSH and LQKENI. The CDR3 DNA follows: TGTGCCAGCTCACACGGGACAGGTCAAGAGACCCAGTACTTC. Translated: CASSHGTGQETQYF.

This clonotype was counted many times. The chain carries TRBV29-1 and TRBJ2-5; tentatively, D is TRBD1 (5 bases). CDR3 length: 14 residues. Germline V gives CDR1 SQVTM, CDR2 ANQGSEA. The V and J ends lost 7 bases and 2 bases respectively, with 17 bases between them. The CDR3 region is CSAWDWTPQETQYF. The CDR3 nucleotides are TGCAGCGCCTGGGATTGGACACCGCAAGAGACCCAGTACTTC.

A word on this clonotype: A much larger clone lies a single base off, so this may be a read error. The rearrangement links TRBV29-1 to TRBJ1-1; D is uncertain. The germline CDR1 and CDR2 sequences are SQVTM and ANQGSEA. The V and J ends lost 6 bases and 11 bases respectively, with 13 bases between them. This CDR3 has 10 residues. This chain's CDR3 is CSVEHAVAFF. The CDR3 bases are TGCAGCGTAGAACACGCCGTTGCTTTCTTT.

This clonotype was found many times. CDR3 DNA sequence: TGTGCCATCAGTGCTTCCGGGACGAATCAGCCCCAGCATTTT. This encodes CAISASGTNQPQHF. The rearrangement links TRBV10-3 to TRBJ1-5; TRBD1 might be the D (5 bases). The CDR3 is 14 residues long. Trimming removed 4 bases from V and 4 bases from J, with 11 bases in between. CDR1 is ENHRY and CDR2 is SYGVKD in the germline V gene.

At least ten counts were recorded for this clonotype. The DNA of the CDR3 is TGCGCCAGCGCTCTGGCCAGCGGGAGGGCCGGGTACAATGAGCAGTTCTTC. Its protein is CASALASGRAGYNEQFF. The rearrangement uses TRBV4-1 and TRBJ2-1, with 10 nucleotides matching TRBD2. The CDR3 runs 17 residues. V shed 8 bases and J 4 bases; nucleotides not matched to a gene: 14. Germline-derived CDR1 and CDR2 are MGHRA and YSYEKL.

This clonotype has ten or more counts. The chain employs TRBV6-5 and TRBJ2-1, with TRBD2 as a possible D gene (5 bases). The V gene lost 5 bases and the J gene lost 3 bases, with 17 bases spanning the gap. The CDR3 runs to 16 residues. Germline CDR1 is MNHEY and CDR2 is SVGAGI. Written as DNA, the CDR3 is TGTGCCAGCAGTCAGCGACTAACCACCCGCTACAATGAGCAGTTCTTC. It yields the protein CASSQRLTTRYNEQFF.

This clonotype was detected ten times or more. This sequence joins TRBV6-5 and TRBJ2-4, with D unresolved. CDR3 length: 17 amino acids. V gave up 0 bases and J gave up 1 base, with 13 bases separating them. Per the germline V gene, CDR1 is MNHEY and CDR2 is SVGAGI. CDR3 amino acids: CASSYSVRSLAKNIQYF. The DNA for the CDR3 is TGTGCCAGCAGTTACTCGGTCCGTAGCCTGGCCAAAAACATTCAGTACTTC.

In its sample, this clonotype was seen many times. The chain joins TRBV12-3 or TRBV12-4 to TRBJ2-7; D remains ambiguous. V shed 6 bases and J shed 6 bases, with 9 bases lying between them. The CDR3 extends over 11 amino acids. The DNA for the CDR3 is TGTGCCAGCAGCCCATCACTCGAGCAGTACTTC. Its translation is CASSPSLEQYF.

This clonotype was counted a few times. The chain has TRBV11-3 and TRBJ2-3, with D maybe TRBD2 (5 bases). The CDR3 is 15 residues long. Trimming left V 4 bases short and J 0 bases short, with 11 bases between. The germline CDR1 and CDR2 sequences are SGHNT and YENEEA. The CDR3 nucleotides read TGTGCCAGCAGCTCGAGGACTTCTAGCACAGATACGCAGTATTTT. Amino acid sequence: CASSSRTSSTDTQYF.

The table lists this clonotype with many counts. The chain links TRBV6-1 to TRBJ1-5; D is unclear. V lost 6 bases to trimming and J lost 7 bases, with 19 bases between them. CDR1 and CDR2 from the germline V gene are MNHNS and SASEGT. The CDR3 runs 15 residues. In DNA form, the CDR3 reads TGTGCCAGCAGGCCTCGACTGGCGGCGGAGCAGCCCCAGCATTTT. It yields the protein CASRPRLAAEQPQHF.

This clonotype occurred many times. The V gene is TRBV20-1, the J gene TRBJ2-2, with 14 bases that match TRBD2. Germline CDR1 is DFQATT and CDR2 is SNEGSKA (reference sequence). The CDR3 has 14 amino acids. Trimming cost V 3 bases and J 6 bases; bases outside gene matches: 0. Here the CDR3 reads CSARGLAGAGELFF. CDR3 DNA: TGCAGTGCTAGGGGACTAGCGGGAGCCGGGGAGCTGTTTTTT.

This clonotype was counted ten times or more. CDR3 amino acids: CSATGSSYNEQFF. The CDR3 nucleotides are TGCAGTGCTACAGGGAGCTCCTACAATGAGCAGTTCTTC. This chain uses TRBV20-1 with TRBJ2-1; D tentatively fits TRBD1 or TRBD2 (5 bases each). Germline V CDR1 and CDR2: DFQATT, SNEGSKA (reference sequence). The length of the CDR3 is 13 residues. With 4 bases removed from V and 0 bases from J, the gap between germline ends came to 7 bases.

This clonotype was recorded a few times. The genes are TRBV13 and TRBJ2-1; a possible D gene is TRBD2 (6 bases). This CDR3 has 14 residues. V was cut by 0 bases and J by 6 bases, with 9 bases left in between. The germline V gene has CDR1 PRHDT and CDR2 FYEKMQ (reference sequence). The CDR3 loop is CASSLGGTVNEQFF. The CDR3 nucleotides are TGTGCCAGCAGCTTAGGTGGGACTGTCAATGAGCAGTTCTTC.

There are many counts of this clonotype. The CDR3 is CASSLYSANEQFF. The CDR3 bases are TGTGCCAGCTCACTTTACAGCGCCAATGAGCAGTTCTTC. The rearrangement links TRBV18 to TRBJ2-1; no firm D call. This CDR3 region has 13 residues. The V and J ends lost 4 bases and 6 bases respectively, with 10 bases between them. The germline V gene has CDR1 KGHSH and CDR2 LQKENI.

This clonotype was observed many times. The rearrangement links TRBV9 to TRBJ2-7, with D unresolved. The V gene lost 0 bases and the J gene lost 0 bases, with 7 bases spanning the gap. The CDR3 is made up of 14 amino acids. Germline-derived CDR1 and CDR2 are SGDLS and YYNGEE. CDR3 amino acids: CASSVDHSSYEQYF. As DNA, the CDR3 is TGTGCCAGCAGCGTAGACCACAGCTCCTACGAGCAGTACTTC.

The sample holds a few counts of this clonotype. The chain carries TRBV20-1 and TRBJ2-1, with TRBD2 identical over 11 bases. The germline V gene encodes CDR1 DFQATT and CDR2 SNEGSKA (reference sequence). J gave up 7 bases and V 1 base, and 3 bases lay outside the gene matches. This CDR3 comprises 14 residues. CDR3 in amino acids: CSARGASGRNEQFF. CDR3 DNA sequence: TGCAGTGCTAGAGGGGCTAGCGGGAGGAATGAGCAGTTCTTC.

In its sample, this clonotype was seen many times. The CDR3 bases are TGCAGTGCTAAAACTAGCGGGAGGGTCGAGCAGTACTTC. This sequence encodes CSAKTSGRVEQYF. This chain joins TRBV20-1 and TRBJ2-7, with TRBD2 matching over 13 bases. The germline V gene encodes CDR1 DFQATT and CDR2 SNEGSKA (reference sequence). The CDR3 extends over 13 amino acids. V lost 4 bases and J lost 6; bases outside the gene matches: 3.

This clonotype occurred a few times. The gene calls are TRBV5-4 and TRBJ2-7; D gene uncertain. Germline V CDR1 and CDR2: SGHNT, YYREEE (reference sequence). The CDR3 consists of 14 residues. V lost 4 bases and J 7 bases, leaving 18 bases between the germline ends. CDR3 residues: CASSPPSRQEEQYF. The CDR3 region has the DNA TGTGCCAGCAGCCCCCCTTCCAGGCAGGAGGAGCAGTACTTC.

This clonotype appeared many times. The V and J genes are TRBV5-1 and TRBJ2-3; possible D gene TRBD1, 6 bases. Trimming removed 4 bases at V and 5 bases at J, with 11 bases between. The CDR3 covers 13 residues. Germline CDR1 reads SGHRS; CDR2 reads YFSETQ. The DNA for the CDR3 is TGCGCCAGCAGCAATAACAGGGAAGATACGCAGTATTTT. Translation: CASSNNREDTQYF.

This clonotype appeared many times. This chain connects TRBV5-1 to TRBJ1-1, with TRBD1 matching 7 bases. The V and J ends lost 6 bases and 1 base, in that order; junction bases with no gene match: 12. The CDR3 has 16 amino acids. Germline V gives CDR1 SGHRS, CDR2 YFSETQ. CDR3 sequence (DNA): TGCGCCAGCACCCGGACAGGAACCCTGGGGAACACTGAAGCTTTCTTT. This sequence encodes CASTRTGTLGNTEAFF.

This clonotype was observed at least ten times. The rearrangement uses TRBV2 and TRBJ1-2; 12 nucleotides line up with TRBD1. Germline CDR1 and CDR2: SNHLY and FYNNEI. V was clipped by 6 bases and J by 13 bases; unmatched bases: 6. CDR3 length: 12 residues. CDR3 in DNA: TGTGCCAGCAGGGGACAGGGGGCGAGAAGCACCTTC. It is translated as CASRGQGARSTF.

This clonotype was detected ten times or more. The chain employs TRBV29-1 and TRBJ2-1; weak D call: TRBD1 (6 bases). V lost 4 bases and J lost 3, with 13 bases in between. Germline CDR1 and CDR2: SQVTM and ANQGSEA. The CDR3 runs 14 residues. This CDR3 reads CSVARQAGYNEQFF. Written as DNA, the CDR3 is TGCAGCGTTGCCCGACAGGCGGGCTACAATGAGCAGTTCTTC.

This clonotype was seen at least ten times. The chain links TRBV5-5 to TRBJ1-2; 8 positions agree with TRBD1. CDR3 size: 16 residues. Germline CDR1 SGHKS, CDR2 YYEKEE (reference sequence). Germline trimming cut 0 bases from V and 4 bases from J; bases unmatched to any gene: 8. CDR3 in amino acids: CASSLARAGGPYGYTF. DNA of the CDR3: TGTGCCAGCAGCTTGGCAAGGGCAGGGGGCCCCTATGGCTACACCTTC.